What follows describes a single T cell receptor beta chain. This clonotype was found a few times. The target of this receptor is not known. No quality values exist for individual bases; no much larger clone is one base distant. All donors were healthy Caucasians. Three pairs of female monozygotic twins, all aged about 18 to 30 years, were included in the twin cohort. Peripheral blood mononuclear cells were the source from which RNA for the TCR libraries was isolated. This record belongs to a study of identical twins (dated by TCRdb to the mid-2010s). Regarding the study in general: To test whether fetal clonotypes persist, the study used deep sequencing on TCR alpha and beta repertoires from monozygotic twins, unrelated adults of various ages, and cord blood. To rule out contamination, the twin experiments were replicated at different times with different library preparation protocols.

Clipping removes 3 bases from V and 6 bases from J, with 11 as the unmatched junction base count. The CDR3 sequence holds 18 residues, the cysteine and phenylalanine included. The only DNA kept is the CDR3, 54 bases in frame from the first base. For CDR1 and CDR2, the germline V gene lists SGHRS and YFSETQ. The library was produced with 5' RACE. Sequencing took place on an Illumina HiSeq 2000. Template switching introduced a universal primer binding site; the final cDNA contained a unique molecular identifier, enabling accurate counting of TCR cDNA molecules. Specific primers in the conserved constant-segment region were used to synthesize first-strand cDNA for the TCR alpha and beta chains. To control for contamination, every cDNA library was double barcoded, receiving both a SMART-Mk sample barcode and Illumina barcodes. TruSeq adapter sequences along with Illumina sample barcodes were introduced in two successive PCR steps. TCR alpha and beta cDNA libraries were sequenced on the Illumina HiSeq platform with custom primers. In the paper's pipeline: Unique molecular identifiers were extracted from raw reads with MiGEC, and CDR3 positions were determined with MiXCR. For each individual, recombination models were inferred using an EM algorithm with the repgenHMM and IGoR tools. Shared clonotype analysis was performed with the tcR package in R, normalizing sharing by the product of cloneset sizes. Out-of-frame nonproductive sequences were analyzed to study raw recombination free of thymic and clonal selection effects. The public reads were reanalyzed by TCRdb: fastp trimming at Q25, MiXCR alignment, in-frame beta chains only. All rows with the same CDR3 protein become a single entry with the most common DNA and genes. V and J calls and clone size were set by TCRdb, not the authors. The sample table lists approximately 600,000 distinct CDR3 sequences, 9.6% of them with a count of one. Together, the top ten hold roughly 3% of the sample.

The paper's findings and limits, for the study overall: Because the same donors could not be followed over many years, conclusions were based on cross-sectional statistical analysis. Fewer insertions were carried by abundant cord blood beta clonotypes, a similar but weaker trend appeared in young adult naive repertoires, and no such trend appeared in memory repertoires. Invariant T cells such as MAIT and iNKT could partly confound zero-insertion analyses, though diverse VJ usage argued against this for most clonotypes. Out-of-frame TCR alpha sequences shared between twins showed an excess of low generation-probability sequences compared with coincidental sharing between unrelated individuals. In beta out-of-frame sequences, excess twin sharing was weaker, because having fewer shared sequences lowered the signal-to-noise ratio. Recombination models systematically underestimated out-of-frame TCR alpha sharing in monozygotic twins but agreed with sharing between unrelated individuals.

This sample also appeared in a second study, on yellow fever vaccine responses in identical twins. Per that second paper: The T cell response to vaccination in identical twins was reported by the authors to appear partly convergent and partly personalized. The study precisely tracked vaccine-responding T cell clones in identical twins.

The clonotype was recovered from a young woman in good health. The sequencing input was PBMCs. The sequence links TRBV5-1 to TRBJ2-2, and 13 bases in between align with TRBD2. CDR3 loop: CASSSLTPGLAGAGELFF. The DNA sequence is TGCGCCAGCAGCTCTCTAACCCCCGGACTAGCGGGAGCCGGGGAGCTGTTTTTT.